This TCR beta chain was sequenced for a study of beta chain features in type 1 diabetes. Study results and caveats: TCRB CDR3s from Type 1 diabetes patients were moderately but significantly shorter in all four CD4+ subsets.

This clone showed up just a few times. The antigen is not known. Germline CDR1 and CDR2: MNHEY and SVGAGI. V was clipped by 5 bases and J by 0 bases, with 8 bases between them. The CDR3 has 14 residues. The whole isolated RNA underwent reverse transcription, so sequencing captured expressed TCRB transcripts. Using immunoSEQ multiplex PCR, the repertoire was profiled, and TCRdb retains in-frame clones only, with some absent. The table shows 300,000 to 400,000 clones, with 8.5% to 10% occurring only once. There was one heparinised blood draw per donor, averaging roughly 100 mL. The rearrangement links TRBV6-5 to TRBJ1-5; D is uncertain. The receptor was isolated from a man aged 25-40 years with type 1 diabetes. Sequences were obtained from central memory CD4+ T cells from blood. CDR3 sequence (DNA): TGTGCCAGCAGTGTAGCTGATAGCAATCAGCCCCAGCATTTT. Its translation is CASSVADSNQPQHF.